The present entry profiles one T cell receptor (beta chain) with its context. Method: immunoSEQ multiplex PCR; TCRdb's copy keeps in-frame clones and lacks some. The data contain hundreds of thousands of clones, under 80% of them seen just once; the ten biggest clones take up about 1.8%. This specimen belongs to a study of shared clonotypes between healthy human individuals. Germline-derived CDR1 and CDR2 are LNHDA and SQIVND (reference sequence). The CDR3 sequence is 13 residues long. V lost 7 bases and J 5 bases, leaving 12 bases between the germline ends. The sequence came from a woman younger than 45 in good health. The sequencing input was memory CD4+ T cells sorted from blood. Indicated subset: CD45RA-negative fraction. This chain uses TRBV19 with TRBJ1-5; no firm D call. The CDR3 sequence: CASTFNDHQPQHF. The CDR3 DNA reads as TGTGCCAGTACCTTTAATGACCATCAGCCCCAGCATTTT.